The entry below gives a single T cell receptor (beta chain) sequence along with its context. The target antigen is unknown. The entry originates in a study of cytomegalovirus exposure and HLA in healthy donors. Study-wide findings and caveats: An observed cluster of highly shared sequence variants was recorded as a likely sequencing artifact. Among CMV-associated TCR beta chains, most appeared HLA-restricted in a later analysis.

PCR employed 60 Vbeta and 13 Jbeta primers. TCRdb's table, derived via immunoSEQ multiplex PCR, lists solely in-frame clones and lacks some. The sample holds approximately 220,000 clones, 60% to 85% seen once. This TCR derives from a man between 40 and 49 years old in good health and CMV-seronegative. Material: PBMCs.

As DNA, the CDR3 is TGTGCCAGCAGTCCCGGGACTAGCGGAGGCAATGAGCAGTTCTTC. It encodes CASSPGTSGGNEQFF. The chain recombines TRBV6-5 with TRBJ2-1; 11 nucleotides match TRBD2. The germline V gene has CDR1 MNHEY and CDR2 SVGAGI. The CDR3 has 15 amino acids. The ends lost 5 bases at V and 6 bases at J; junction bases unmatched: 6.